This is a list of T cell receptor beta chains from one sample in a study of blood T cells in healthy people across ages. TCRdb fed the 5' RACE reads into MiXCR, producing one record per CDR3 protein. The sample shows 600,000 to 1,000,000 distinct CDR3 sequences, 20% to 25% of them seen only once. Separately, the same data were catalogued under a study of T cells of mothers and their children.

The sample comprised blood. These receptors were taken from a boy younger than 18 in good health. CDR3s include the opening cysteine and the closing phenylalanine or tryptophan. Each record gives: J gene, D gene, V gene, CDR3 protein. A D gene is named only where the DNA matches it firmly.

TRBJ1-4 NA TRBV30 CAWSEGGNEKLFF
TRBJ1-2 NA TRBV29-1 CSVDSGYTF
TRBJ2-1 TRBD2 TRBV28 CASSSPLPSGGYYNEQFF
TRBJ2-7 NA TRBV4-2 CASSQDGGYVF
TRBJ2-5 TRBD2 TRBV12-3/TRBV12-4 CASRGRGLAETQYF
TRBJ1-2 NA TRBV4-3 CASSQGLWGALESGYTF
TRBJ2-7 NA TRBV7-2 CASSLGRTSNYEQYF
TRBJ1-5 NA TRBV3-1 CASSQAGYSNQPQHF
TRBJ2-2 NA TRBV12-3/TRBV12-4 CASLDRNTGELFF
NA TRBD2 TRBV27 CARAGRKTAAYEQYF
TRBJ2-7 NA TRBV9 CASSVASSLTHEQYF
TRBJ2-7 TRBD2 TRBV4-3 CASSQGGGLGSYEQYF
TRBJ2-5 NA TRBV4-3 CASSLTRRQQETQYF
TRBJ1-1 NA TRBV29-1 CSALDGTNTEAFF
TRBJ2-5 NA TRBV2 CASSESADYRETQYF
TRBJ2-5 TRBD2 TRBV28 CASSFLGLAGGEETQYF
TRBJ2-5 NA TRBV7-2 CASSNPGDRAQETQYF
TRBJ2-5 TRBD1 TRBV4-1 CASSQDWDSIQETQYF
TRBJ1-1 TRBD1 TRBV6-1 CASSERERAGGTEAFF
TRBJ1-5 NA TRBV7-2 CASSFSGVNQPQHF
TRBJ2-1 TRBD2 TRBV4-1 CASSLTSGTVDEQFF
TRBJ2-5 NA TRBV10-3 CAIRGDGQETQYF
NA TRBD2 TRBV11-1 CASSHSGRVINEQFF
TRBJ2-4 NA TRBV29-1 CSVARQGGNIQYF
TRBJ2-1 NA TRBV11-2 CASSLSRTPYNEQFF
NA NA TRBV9 CASSVEYNEQFF
TRBJ1-4 NA TRBV7-9 CASSPRFDEKLFF
TRBJ2-7 TRBD1 TRBV5-1 CASSLVARRDRAYEQYF
TRBJ2-4 TRBD2 TRBV20-1 CSVPSGTSVANIQYF
TRBJ1-4 NA TRBV24-1 CATSGLEEKLFF
TRBJ1-1 NA TRBV5-1 CASSWDWNTEAFF
TRBJ2-1 NA TRBV3-1 CASSQDTRNEQFF
TRBJ2-4 NA TRBV12-3/TRBV12-4 CASSPRTGGLAKNIQYF
TRBJ1-5 NA TRBV9 CASSGRIDQPQHF
TRBJ2-6 NA TRBV7-3 CASSNGGSGANVLTF
TRBJ2-7 NA TRBV27 CASSIGVEQYF